Detailed here is one T cell receptor (beta chain). Which antigen it targets is not known. Base qualities are not recorded, but no much larger clone differs from it by a single base. The library was obtained by multiplex PCR. Sequenced on an Illumina HiSeq 4000. iRepertoire HTBI primers and Arm-PCR amplification of CDR3 regions were used to construct TCR beta libraries. PCR products were gel purified before sequencing. The paper's data handling went like this. Gene usage analysis of CDR3 amino acid clonotypes relied on the approximately 60 TRBV and 14 TRBJ segments identified across samples. COPE and FqMerger were used to merge the filtered high-quality paired reads into contigs. BLAST was used to align contigs to IMGT TRBV, TRBD and TRBJ reference genes, with CDR3 defined following IMGT. Highly expanded clones were defined as clonotypes with a frequency above 0.1%. Repertoire diversity was measured by Shannon entropy, and V-J evenness by the Gini coefficient. A clonotype found in more than one individual was treated as public. TCRdb trimmed public reads at Q25 via fastp, called clones via MiXCR and kept in-frame beta chains. For every CDR3 protein sequence, its rows merge into one entry that carries the most common genes and DNA. The V and J calls, along with clone size, are taken from TCRdb and not from the paper's own processing. The sample records 540,000 or so distinct CDR3 sequences, roughly 13% of which are singletons. The ten largest clones capture 10% of the sample.

The sample's time point label, in plain terms: newly diagnosed GD, antithyroid drugs for less than 3 months. RNA was extracted from PBMCs in TRIzol for both TCR sequencing and RNA sequencing. The diagnosis of Graves' disease followed American Thyroid Association guidelines. Recruitment of patients was carried out at an endocrinology department in Xi'an, China. Each patient gave approximately 9.7 milliliters of peripheral blood, collected in an EDTA anticoagulant tube. Ficoll Paque Plus density gradient separation was used to isolate PBMCs, and no additional T cell sorting was done. An Agilent 2100 Bioanalyzer and agarose gel were used to check RNA quality, while a NanoDrop 2000 measured RNA concentration. This sample was included in a study of regulatory T cells in long-lasting Graves disease (dated by TCRdb to the early 2020s). For context, the study as a whole: Antithyroid drugs had been taken for less than 3 months by newly diagnosed Graves' disease patients. Persistent Graves' disease patients were compared with newly diagnosed Graves' disease patients by peripheral blood TCR sequencing and RNA sequencing. The study took place in China and was registered as a clinical trial. A total of about 33 samples underwent TCR sequencing, from about 13 patients with persistent Graves' disease and some 20 patients with newly diagnosed Graves' disease. Broad study findings and their caveats: As a limitation, the authors acknowledged that the small sample size may reduce accuracy. Only peripheral blood was studied, because thyroid tissue, the primary lesion, was inaccessible. Persistent disease showed preferential use of TRBV28, TRBJ1-2 and TRBJ2-5, whereas newly diagnosed disease favored TRBV20-1 and TRBJ2-1. Persistent Graves' disease patients showed lower TCR Shannon entropy and fewer highly expanded clones than newly diagnosed patients, suggesting clonal expansion. Sequencing and analysis were limited to the TCR beta chain. A larger number of public clonotypes was shared among persistent patients (over 2,500) than among newly diagnosed patients (around 970).

From its cysteine to its phenylalanine, the CDR3 spans 16 amino acids. Kept here is only the CDR3 DNA, which spans 48 bases and is read in frame from base 1. In the germline V gene (reference sequence), CDR1 corresponds to SEHNR and CDR2 to FQNEAQ. Ends trimmed: V by 5 bases, J by 1 base; bases unmatched to a gene: 7. The same data also went into a second study, on T cells in Graves' hyperthyroidism and ophthalmopathy. As noted in the second study: Graves' hyperthyroidism was defined as stable when no progression to ophthalmopathy occurred over 18 months of follow-up. Hyperthyroidism patients were newly diagnosed, with disease duration under 2 months, and aged 18 to 65 years. Any patient with an uncontrolled infection, another autoimmune disease, pregnancy or lactation was excluded. Diagnoses relied on clinical symptoms, serum thyroxine and TRAb, thyroid ultrasound and orbital computed tomography. The TCR CDR3 was subjected to a first round of RT-PCR using the HTBI primer set and the Qiagen OneStep RT-PCR kit. Blood samples also contained most of the expanded thyroid clonotypes (frequency above 0.001), which suggests that blood repertoires may reflect thyroid immune responses. A 13 V-J signature model separated ophthalmopathy from stable hyperthyroidism, with around 90% sensitivity and around 84% specificity in cross-validation and 80%/75% in testing. During validation, the model predicted progression to ophthalmopathy a median of around 6 months ahead of onset, with roughly 65% sensitivity and 72.22% specificity. A discovery cohort of roughly 100 patients, approximately 45 with Graves' ophthalmopathy and over 55 with stable Graves' hyperthyroidism, was used to find distinguishing TCR V-J signatures. An independent validation cohort of under 20 hyperthyroidism patients and more than 15 patients who later progressed to ophthalmopathy tested prospective prediction of ophthalmopathy. The 100 or so discovery patients were randomly split 7:3 into training and test sets. Thyroid tissue and blood T-cell repertoires from roughly 6 Graves' hyperthyroidism patients were also compared in the study. After blood sampling, hyperthyroidism patients were treated with methimazole at a starting dose of 30 mg daily, and ophthalmopathy patients were treated with high-dose intravenous methylprednisolone. Libraries were constructed in a second round of multiplex PCR, after which size selection and purification were carried out. Paired-end sequencing of the libraries was performed with 100 bp reads on an Illumina HiSeq2000. SOAPnuke was used to process the raw data, removing reads that contained adapters or uncalled bases, had a mean Phred below 15, or lacked an exact match to the constant primer or identifier. COPE v1.2.5 was used to merge the high-quality paired reads, and each unique nucleotide sequence was defined as a clonotype. MiTCR v1.1 was used to align the clonotypes against IMGT TRBV, TRBD and TRBJ reference segments. Only V-J combinations with frequency above 0.0001, covering roughly 99% of repertoires, were analysed. A TCS score was defined as the ratio between F50 (clonal expansion) and ExV (chaos), using BLOSUM62-based TCRdist between CDR3 peptides within each V-J. Welch's t-statistics and random forest reduced 450 to 600 V-J features to around 14, which were used in a naive Bayes classifier (R e1071). No statistical method was used to fix the sample size in advance, and group allocation was not hidden from the investigators. TCR Vbeta CDR3 sequencing of approximately 140 peripheral blood samples (43 ophthalmopathy, 75 to 85 hyperthyroidism and around 17 progressor patients) is reported in the paper.

The rearranged segments are TRBV7-9 and TRBJ2-3; 9 middle bases align to TRBD1. The sequencing here drew on peripheral blood mononuclear cells (PBMCs), taken at new diagnosis, from a patient treated with antithyroid drugs. The clonotype was recovered from a young man with Graves disease. Donor details come from another sample of the same person, matched by shared clones. The CDR3 sequence is CASSPITGGRTDTQYF. The DNA sequence is TGTGCCAGCAGCCCTATAACAGGGGGCCGCACAGATACGCAGTATTTT.